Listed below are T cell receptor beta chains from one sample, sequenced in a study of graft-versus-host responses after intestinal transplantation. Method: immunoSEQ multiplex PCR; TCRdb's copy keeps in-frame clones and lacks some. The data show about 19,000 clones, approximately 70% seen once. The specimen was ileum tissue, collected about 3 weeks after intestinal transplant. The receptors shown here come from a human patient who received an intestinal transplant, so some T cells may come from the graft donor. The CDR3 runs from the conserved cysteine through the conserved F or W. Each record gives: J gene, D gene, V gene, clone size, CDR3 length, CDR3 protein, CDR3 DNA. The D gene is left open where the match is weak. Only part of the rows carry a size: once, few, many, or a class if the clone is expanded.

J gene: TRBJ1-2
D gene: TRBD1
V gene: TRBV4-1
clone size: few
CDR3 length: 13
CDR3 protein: CASSQGQGYGYTF
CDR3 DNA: TGCGCCAGCAGCCAAGGACAGGGTTATGGCTACACCTTC

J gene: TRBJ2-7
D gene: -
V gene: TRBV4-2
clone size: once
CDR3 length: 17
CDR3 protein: CASNLSLSRQPSYEQYF
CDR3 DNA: TGTGCCAGCAATCTTTCCCTTTCTAGACAGCCCTCCTACGAGCAGTACTTC

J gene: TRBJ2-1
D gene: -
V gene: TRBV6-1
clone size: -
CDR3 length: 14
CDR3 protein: CASSVKRRVGRGFF
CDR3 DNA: TGTGCCAGCAGTGTAAAAAGGCGGGTTGGCAGGGGGTTCTTC

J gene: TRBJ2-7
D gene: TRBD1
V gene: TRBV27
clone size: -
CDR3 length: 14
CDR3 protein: CASSSRTGGGEQYF
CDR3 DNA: TGTGCCAGCAGTTCCCGGACAGGGGGTGGCGAGCAGTACTTC

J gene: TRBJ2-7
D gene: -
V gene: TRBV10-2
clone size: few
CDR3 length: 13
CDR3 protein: CASGDTDSYEQYF
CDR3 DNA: TGCGCCAGCGGGGACACGGACTCCTACGAGCAGTACTTC

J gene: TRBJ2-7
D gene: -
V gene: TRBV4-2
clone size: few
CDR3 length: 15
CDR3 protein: CASSQEDWSSYEQYF
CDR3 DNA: TGTGCCAGCAGCCAGGAGGACTGGAGCTCCTACGAGCAGTACTTC

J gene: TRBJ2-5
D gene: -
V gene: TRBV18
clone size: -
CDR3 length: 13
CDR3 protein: CASSPSGAFTQYF
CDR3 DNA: TGTGCCAGCTCACCATCAGGGGCTTTTACCCAGTACTTC

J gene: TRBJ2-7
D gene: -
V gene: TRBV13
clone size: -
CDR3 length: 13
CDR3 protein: CASSRQVTYEQYF
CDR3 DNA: TGTGCCAGCAGTCGACAGGTTACCTACGAGCAGTACTTC

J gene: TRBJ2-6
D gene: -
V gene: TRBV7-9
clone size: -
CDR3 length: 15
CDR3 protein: CASSLGSSGANVLTF
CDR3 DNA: TGTGCCAGCAGCTTAGGCAGCTCTGGGGCCAACGTCCTGACTTTC

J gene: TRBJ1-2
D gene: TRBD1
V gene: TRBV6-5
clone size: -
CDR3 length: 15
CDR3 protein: CASSLGTEPNYGYTF
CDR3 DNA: TGTGCCAGCAGTTTGGGGACAGAACCTAACTATGGCTACACCTTC

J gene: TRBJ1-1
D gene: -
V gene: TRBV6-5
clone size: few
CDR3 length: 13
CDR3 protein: CASSPLQGILAFF
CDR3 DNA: TGTGCCAGCAGCCCTCTCCAGGGAATATTAGCTTTCTTT

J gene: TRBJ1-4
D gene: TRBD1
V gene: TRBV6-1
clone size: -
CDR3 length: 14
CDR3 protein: CATMKGGAVVELFF
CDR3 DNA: TGTGCCACCATGAAAGGGGGCGCGGTCGTGGAACTGTTTTTT

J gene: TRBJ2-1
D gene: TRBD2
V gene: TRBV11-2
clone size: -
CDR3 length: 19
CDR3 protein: CASSLGRERAGGLGDEQFF
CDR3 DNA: TGTGCCAGCAGCTTAGGAAGGGAGAGGGCGGGGGGGCTTGGTGATGAGCAGTTCTTC

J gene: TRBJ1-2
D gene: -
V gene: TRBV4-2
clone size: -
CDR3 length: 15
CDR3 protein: CASSHRYTDSYGYTF
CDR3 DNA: TGTGCCAGCAGCCATCGATATACTGACAGCTATGGCTACACCTTC

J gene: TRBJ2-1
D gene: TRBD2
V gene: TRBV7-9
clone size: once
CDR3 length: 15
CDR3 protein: CASSLAGGYYNEQFF
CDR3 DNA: TGTGCCAGCAGCTTAGCGGGGGGGTACTACAATGAGCAGTTCTTC

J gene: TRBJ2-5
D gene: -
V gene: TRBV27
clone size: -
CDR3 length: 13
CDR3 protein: CASSLDRPETQYF
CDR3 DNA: TGTGCCAGCAGTTTAGACAGACCAGAGACCCAGTACTTC

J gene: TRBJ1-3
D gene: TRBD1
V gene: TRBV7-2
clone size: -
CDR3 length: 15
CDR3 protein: CASSPHRGSGNTIYF
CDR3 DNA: TGTGCCAGCAGCCCACACAGGGGATCCGGAAACACCATATATTTT

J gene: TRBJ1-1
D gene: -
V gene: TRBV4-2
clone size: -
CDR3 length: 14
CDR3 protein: CASSQDPGYTEAFF
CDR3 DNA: TGTGCCAGCAGCCAAGATCCGGGTTACACTGAAGCTTTCTTT

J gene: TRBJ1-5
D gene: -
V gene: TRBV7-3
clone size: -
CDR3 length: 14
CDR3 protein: CASSLRRGGQPQHF
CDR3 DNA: TGTGCCAGCAGCTTACGGAGGGGAGGTCAGCCCCAGCATTTT

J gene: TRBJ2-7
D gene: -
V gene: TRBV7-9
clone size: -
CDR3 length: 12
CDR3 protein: CASSFWRNEQYF
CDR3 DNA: TGTGCCAGCAGCTTTTGGAGAAACGAGCAGTACTTC

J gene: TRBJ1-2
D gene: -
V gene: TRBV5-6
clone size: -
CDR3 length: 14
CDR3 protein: CASSSRVQAYGYTF
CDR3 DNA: TGTGCCAGCAGCTCCAGGGTCCAGGCCTATGGCTACACCTTC

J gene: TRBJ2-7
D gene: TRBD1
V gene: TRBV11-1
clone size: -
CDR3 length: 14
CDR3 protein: CASSPRRQGYEQYF
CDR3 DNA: TGTGCCAGCAGCCCGCGAAGACAGGGTTACGAGCAGTACTTC

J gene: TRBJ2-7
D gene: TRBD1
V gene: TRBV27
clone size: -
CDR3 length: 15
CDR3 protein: CASSSGTGDSYEQYF
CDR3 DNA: TGTGCCAGCAGTTCCGGGACAGGGGATTCCTACGAGCAGTACTTC

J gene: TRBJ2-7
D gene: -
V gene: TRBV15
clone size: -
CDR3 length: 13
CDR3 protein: CATSRRGNYEQYF
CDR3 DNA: TGTGCCACCAGCAGGAGGGGGAACTACGAGCAGTACTTC

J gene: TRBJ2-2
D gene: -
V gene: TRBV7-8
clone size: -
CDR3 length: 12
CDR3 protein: CASSPTPGELFF
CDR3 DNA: TGTGCCAGCAGCCCGACTCCCGGGGAGCTGTTTTTT

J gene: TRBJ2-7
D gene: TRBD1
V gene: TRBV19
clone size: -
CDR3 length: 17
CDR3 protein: CASSIYRGGQGTYEQYF
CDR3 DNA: TGTGCCAGTAGTATTTACCGAGGGGGACAGGGGACCTACGAGCAGTACTTC

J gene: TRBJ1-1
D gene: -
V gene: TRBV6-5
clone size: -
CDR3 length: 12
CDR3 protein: CASRTPGQRAFF
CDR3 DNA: TGTGCCAGCAGAACCCCGGGACAACGGGCTTTCTTT

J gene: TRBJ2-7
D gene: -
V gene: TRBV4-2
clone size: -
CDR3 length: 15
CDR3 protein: CASSQENGLGYEQYF
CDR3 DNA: TGTGCCAGCAGCCAGGAAAACGGACTCGGCTACGAGCAGTACTTC